This TCR beta chain appears in the sequencing data of a study of CD8+ T cells in alopecia areata. Findings of the study overall: Researchers report lesional scalp, most notably alopecia totalis/universalis, outstripped normal scalp in clonality.

Investigators isolated RNA and reverse transcribed it into cDNA to act as the sequencing template. The data were produced by immunoSEQ multiplex PCR, yet TCRdb's version contains in-frame clones alone and is incomplete. The table includes about 69,000 clones, roughly three fifths detected once. About this clone itself: The antigen is unknown.

The CDR3 totals 14 residues. Those with alopecia areata gave lesional scalp punch biopsies and peripheral blood. The TCR originated in a human donor with alopecia areata. Sequenced here: CD8+ T cells sorted from blood, sampled at week 0. V gene TRBV7-5 combines with J gene TRBJ2-5. TRBV7-5 is recorded as a pseudogene. CDR3 loop: CVRSLRGDQETQYF. The CDR3 coding sequence is TGTGTCAGAAGCTTAAGAGGGGACCAAGAGACCCAGTACTTC.